These 20 T cell receptor beta chains share one sample of origin, sequenced in a study of early T cells in non-severe SARS-CoV-2 infection. Each CDR3 protein is one row after TCRdb ran MiXCR on the 5' RACE reads. The table records 60,000 or so distinct CDR3 sequences, under 15% of them present only once. The sequenced sample was whole blood. All receptors derive from an adult who was a healthcare worker with PCR-confirmed SARS-CoV-2 infection or an uninfected control (not recorded which).

This clonotype was detected many times. The J gene is TRBJ2-3, the V gene TRBV10-2; no reliable D call. Germline CDR1 reads WSHSY; CDR2 reads SAAADI. V was cut by 4 bases and J by 0 bases, with 8 bases left in between. This CDR3 comprises 14 residues. CDR3 bases: TGCGCCAGCAGTGCCCTAACCAGCACAGATACGCAGTATTTT. It translates to CASSALTSTDTQYF.

This clonotype was detected only a few times. The chain's CDR3 is CASSKPGLEIEQFF. In DNA, the CDR3 is TGTGCCAGCAGCAAACCGGGACTAGAGATTGAGCAGTTCTTC. This chain uses TRBV7-2 with TRBJ2-1; 8 bases agree with TRBD2. The V and J ends lost 5 bases and 9 bases, in that order; junction bases with no gene match: 9. The CDR3 covers 14 residues. Germline assignment: CDR1 SGHTA and CDR2 FQGNSA.

The chain couples TRBV4-1 to TRBJ1-4; 8 bases fit TRBD1. The germline CDR1 and CDR2 sequences are MGHRA and YSYEKL. The length of the CDR3 is 13 residues. The J segment lost 9 bases and the V segment lost 2 bases, leaving 2 bases of the junction unmatched. The CDR3 reads CASSQRQGQKLFF. The CDR3 nucleotides are TGCGCCAGCAGCCAACGACAGGGGCAAAAACTGTTTTTT.

The CDR3 nucleotides are TGCAGCGTTGGATATAATCTCGAGCAGTACTTC. Translated: CSVGYNLEQYF. The chain carries TRBV29-1 and TRBJ2-7, with D hard to call. The CDR3 covers 11 residues. With 4 bases removed from V and 6 bases from J, the gap between germline ends came to 10 bases. Germline V gene data show CDR1 as SQVTM and CDR2 as ANQGSEA.

The table lists this clonotype with many counts. V gene TRBV4-3 combines with J gene TRBJ1-1; 10 bases align to TRBD1. CDR3 length: 17 residues. V shed 0 bases and J 10 bases; nucleotides not matched to a gene: 14. In germline, CDR1 is LGHNA, CDR2 YSLEER. The CDR3 is CASSQDRYFRQGALAFF. The CDR3 DNA follows: TGCGCCAGCAGCCAAGATCGGTACTTTCGACAGGGGGCTTTAGCTTTCTTT.

The CDR3, as DNA: TGCAGTGCTAGAGTTCAGTGGGAGACCTACGAGCAGTACTTC. It yields the protein CSARVQWETYEQYF. This chain joins TRBV20-1 and TRBJ2-7; a weak D match, TRBD2 (5 bases). The CDR3 loop spans 14 amino acids. CDR1 is DFQATT and CDR2 is SNEGSKA in the germline V gene (reference sequence). V lost 1 base, J lost 2 bases, and 12 bases lay in between.

This clonotype was recorded many times. V and J are TRBV15 and TRBJ2-7; D is uncertain. CDR1 and CDR2 (germline): LNHNV, YYDKDF (reference sequence). V gave up 0 bases and J gave up 0 bases, with 15 bases separating them. CDR3 length: 17 residues. The CDR3 DNA reads TGTGCCACCAGCAGAGATCTCCCTGGGCAGAGCTCCTACGAGCAGTACTTC. It specifies CATSRDLPGQSSYEQYF.

This clonotype was picked up a small number of times. The rearrangement uses TRBV6-5 and TRBJ2-1; TRBD1 matches at 7 bases. The CDR3 sequence is 14 residues long. V dropped 5 bases and J dropped 4; count of bases not matched to a gene: 5. The germline V gene has CDR1 MNHEY and CDR2 SVGAGI. CDR3 nucleotide sequence: TGTGCCAGCAGTCACTGGGACAGATACAATGAGCAGTTCTTC. As protein: CASSHWDRYNEQFF.

This clonotype was counted at least ten times. V gene TRBV12-3 or TRBV12-4 combines with J gene TRBJ1-3; 12 nucleotides agree with TRBD1. Trimming took 10 bases from V and 1 from J; bases not matched to a gene: 5. CDR3 length equals 15 residues. The CDR3 loop reads CATGTGGLSGNTIYF. Here the CDR3 DNA reads TGTGCCACCGGGACAGGGGGCTTATCTGGAAACACCATATATTTT.

The chain carries TRBV28 and TRBJ2-2; TRBD2 aligns across 10 bases. Germline assignment: CDR1 MDHEN and CDR2 SYDVKM. The CDR3 is made up of 14 amino acids. After removal of 8 bases from V and 6 bases from J, the junction contained 6 bases not matched to a gene. CDR3 in DNA: TGTGCCAGCGAGCGGGGGGGCGTCCCCGGGGAGCTGTTTTTT. Translation gives CASERGGVPGELFF. The variable domain in full, completed from reference TRBV28 and TRBJ2-2, reads DVKVTQSSRYLVKRTGEKVFLECVQDMDHENMFWYRQDPGLGLRLIYFSYDVKMKEKGDIPEGYSVSREKKERFSLILESASTNQTSMYLCASERGGVPGELFFGEGSRLTVL.

This clonotype was seen a few times. The chain is built from TRBV20-1 and TRBJ2-1; TRBD2 matches at 9 bases. The CDR3 is 17 residues long. Trimming took 0 bases from V and 4 from J; bases not matched to a gene: 10. Germline V gene lookup returns CDR1 DFQATT and CDR2 SNEGSKA (reference sequence). The CDR3 DNA follows: TGCAGTGCTAGAGATCTGGGGCGGGAGGGCCGTTACAATGAGCAGTTCTTC. It specifies CSARDLGREGRYNEQFF.

This clonotype was observed at least ten times. The chain is built from TRBV29-1 and TRBJ2-2, with D tentatively TRBD2 (5 bases). V shed 7 bases and J shed 6 bases, with 15 bases lying between them. The CDR3 has 13 amino acids. Germline CDR1 and CDR2: SQVTM and ANQGSEA. The CDR3 loop reads CSAGNSQAGELFF. CDR3 bases: TGCAGCGCCGGGAACTCCCAGGCCGGGGAGCTGTTTTTT.

This chain uses TRBV29-1 with TRBJ2-1, with D unresolved. Between the trimmed V and J ends, which lost 5 bases and 6 bases, there was a span of 5 bases. Germline CDR1 SQVTM, CDR2 ANQGSEA. This CDR3 is built from 10 residues. Here the CDR3 reads CSVLTNEQFF. CDR3 in DNA: TGCAGCGTTCTAACCAATGAGCAGTTCTTC.

This clonotype was observed at least ten times. This sequence joins TRBV3-1 and TRBJ1-6; D not resolved. The germline V and J ends were trimmed by 1 base and 11 bases, with 15 bases remaining between them. Germline V CDR1 and CDR2: LGHDT, YNNKEL (reference sequence). This CDR3 is built from 15 residues. The CDR3, as DNA: TGTGCCAGCAGCCAAGGGTTAGGAACGAGGCCACCCCTCCACTTT. Encoded protein: CASSQGLGTRPPLHF.

In its sample, this clonotype was seen a few times. V is TRBV29-1 and J is TRBJ1-1; possibly TRBD1 for D (5 bases). The germline CDR1 and CDR2 sequences are SQVTM and ANQGSEA. The CDR3 spans 14 residues. V lost 6 bases to trimming and J lost 6 bases, with 20 bases between them. The CDR3 DNA sequence: TGCAGCGTAACGGGACTCCGGGGCGAGGCTGAAGCTTTCTTT. It encodes CSVTGLRGEAEAFF.

The chain couples TRBV11-2 to TRBJ1-5; no definite D call. The germline CDR1 and CDR2 sequences are SGHAT and FQNNGV. The CDR3 is 16 amino acids. Trimming took 8 bases from V and 3 from J, leaving 20 bases between them. The CDR3 bases are TGTGCCAGCGGCCTTCTAATCGGGCCCGTCAATCAGCCCCAGCATTTT. It translates to CASGLLIGPVNQPQHF.

Many counts were recorded for this clonotype. V gene TRBV6-6 combines with J gene TRBJ1-2; the D gene is possibly TRBD1 (6 bases). There are 12 residues in the CDR3. The germline gives CDR1 MNHNY, CDR2 SVGAGI (reference sequence). Trimming took 5 bases from V and 4 from J, leaving 8 bases between them. DNA of the CDR3: TGTGCCAGCAGTCAGGGGACCTATGGCTACACCTTC. Translation: CASSQGTYGYTF.

There are a few counts of this clonotype. This rearrangement joins TRBV12-3 or TRBV12-4 to TRBJ1-5, with D perhaps matching TRBD1 (5 bases). V lost 6 bases and J lost 2, with 20 bases in between. CDR3 length: 17 residues. CDR3: CASSQWVGGEGNQPQHF. The CDR3, as DNA: TGTGCCAGCAGCCAATGGGTAGGAGGGGAAGGCAATCAGCCCCAGCATTTT.

This clonotype was observed a handful of times. This chain uses TRBV4-1 with TRBJ2-2; TRBD2 matches at 8 bases. The CDR3 has 14 amino acids. The V gene's germline CDR1 is MGHRA and CDR2 YSYEKL. The J segment lost 10 bases and the V segment lost 1 base, leaving 5 bases of the junction unmatched. Here the CDR3 reads CASSQARTSPELFF. The CDR3 DNA reads as TGCGCCAGCAGCCAAGCCAGGACTAGCCCGGAGCTGTTTTTT.

V gene TRBV28 combines with J gene TRBJ2-5, with D perhaps assigned TRBD1 or TRBD2 (5 bases each). Deletions cut 2 bases from V and 2 bases from J, with 12 bases between. There are 15 residues in the CDR3. Germline CDR1 MDHEN, CDR2 SYDVKM. CDR3 bases: TGTGCCAGCAGTTTACCCGAGAGGGGACAAGAGACCCAGTACTTC. Its protein product is CASSLPERGQETQYF.